The source of this TCR beta chain is a study of blood T cell repertoires in COVID-19. In the original workflow: Amplification of reference gene primers provided the estimated nucleated cell counts. Using immunoSEQ multiplex PCR, the repertoire was profiled, and TCRdb retains in-frame clones only, with some absent. Clone size and the V and J calls come from that table; the DNA yielded D and trimming. The table records about 410,000 clones, 89% of them present only once. The sequence was obtained from a woman aged 40 to 50 with COVID-19, enrolled during active disease. The sequenced sample was peripheral blood.

In DNA, the CDR3 is TGTGCCAGCAGCCAAACTATGGGGCAGGGGGCGCATGGCTACACCTTC. Its translation: CASSQTMGQGAHGYTF. This chain connects TRBV14 to TRBJ1-2; 8 nucleotides line up with TRBD1. CDR1 is SGHDN, CDR2 FVKESK, per germline. V gave up 2 bases and J gave up 6 bases; unmatched junction bases: 11. CDR3 size: 16 residues.